This TCR beta chain was observed in a study of cytomegalovirus exposure and HLA in healthy donors. Turning to the study itself: The roughly 130 validation repertoires used the same platform as the approximately 670 first-cohort repertoires (as reported by a later analysis). Points from the study as a whole: Listed as cytomegalovirus-associated were over 150 TCR beta chains. A few CMV-associated chains proved CMV antigen-specific in vitro.

Germline CDR1 reads MNHEY; CDR2 reads SMNVEV (reference sequence). V trimming: 6 bases; J trimming: 0 bases; junction bases outside the gene matches: 7. The CDR3 spans 16 residues. As for this clone: The antigen remains undetermined.

The repertoire was sequenced with immunoSEQ multiplex PCR; TCRdb's copy has only in-frame clones and lacks some. The repertoire includes a few hundred thousand clones, 70% to 90% of them detected once, and around 0.8% sits in the top ten. Sequenced: PBMCs. V is TRBV27 and J is TRBJ1-4, with 7 nucleotides matching TRBD1. The receptor was derived from a young woman in good health and CMV-seronegative. CDR3 sequence reads: CASRQRGLATNEKLFF. CDR3 coding DNA: TGTGCCAGCAGACAAAGGGGGCTCGCAACTAATGAAAAACTGTTTTTT.